Sequencing of this T cell receptor (beta chain) was carried out in a study of PD-1 blockade in mismatch repair-deficient tumors. Turning to the study itself: Patients had around 12 mismatch repair-deficient cancer types, all previously treated and progressing.

Three pembrolizumab responders had their TCRs sequenced. The CDR3 loop spans 12 amino acids. Germline V CDR1 and CDR2: SNHLY, FYNNEI. The germline V and J ends were trimmed by 9 bases and 6 bases, with 15 bases remaining between them. This clone was found a few times. The table came from immunoSEQ multiplex PCR; TCRdb's copy has only in-frame clones and leaves some out. The table records approximately 38,000 clones, roughly 80% of them present only once. The sequence was obtained from an adult with mismatch repair-deficient cancer. The rearrangement links TRBV2 to TRBJ2-7; D is undetermined. The starting material was peripheral blood, obtained 4 weeks after starting pembrolizumab. The CDR3 nucleotides are TGTGCCAGTGGCGAGCGAGGCGGCGAGCAGTACTTC. As protein: CASGERGGEQYF.